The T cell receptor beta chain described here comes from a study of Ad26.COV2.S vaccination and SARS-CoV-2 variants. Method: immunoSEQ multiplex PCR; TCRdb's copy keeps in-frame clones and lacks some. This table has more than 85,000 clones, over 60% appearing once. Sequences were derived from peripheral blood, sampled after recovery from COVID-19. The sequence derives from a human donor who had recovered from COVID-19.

CDR3: CASSQDLTREKLFF. The CDR3 DNA sequence: TGTGCCAGCAGCCAGGACCTAACACGAGAAAAACTGTTTTTT. V is TRBV3-1 (or the pseudogene TRBV3-2) and J is TRBJ1-4, with unresolved D. V lost 3 bases to trimming and J lost 8 bases, with 13 bases between them. This CDR3 has 14 residues. Germline assignment: CDR1 LGHDT and CDR2 YNNKEL (reference sequence).